The 8 T cell receptor beta chains listed next were all sequenced from one sample in a study of T cell changes during pregnancy in multiple sclerosis. Profiled with immunoSEQ multiplex PCR; TCRdb holds only in-frame clones, not every one. The sample includes almost 95,000 clones, more than 85% seen only once; the top ten take more than 1.5%. The source material was peripheral blood, sampled in the first trimester of pregnancy. These receptors originate from a female donor with multiple sclerosis, enrolled in a pregnancy study.

J is TRBJ2-5 and V is TRBV9; the D gene is possibly TRBD2 (7 bases). Germline-derived CDR1 and CDR2 are SGDLS and YYNGEE. Trimming left V 0 bases short and J 4 bases short, with 13 bases between. The CDR3 contains 15 residues. The DNA of the CDR3 is TGTGCCAGCAGCGTAGGGGGGGGGCGACCAGAGACCCAGTACTTC. This encodes CASSVGGGRPETQYF.

In nucleotides, the CDR3 is TGTGCCAGCAGCCAAGGGACAGGGAGATACAATGAGCAGTTCTTC. Amino acid sequence: CASSQGTGRYNEQFF. This sequence joins TRBV11-2 and TRBJ2-1; 9 nucleotides line up with TRBD1. The CDR3 spans 15 residues. V was clipped by 5 bases and J by 4 bases; unmatched bases: 6. CDR1 and CDR2 from the germline V gene are SGHAT and FQNNGV.

The chain combines TRBV6-5 with TRBJ2-7; tentative D call: TRBD1 (5 bases). Trimming removed 0 bases from V and 3 bases from J, with 6 bases in between. Per germline, CDR1 MNHEY and CDR2 SVGAGI. This CDR3 has 13 residues. This chain's CDR3 is CASSYSTDYEQYF. DNA of the CDR3: TGTGCCAGCAGTTACTCGACAGACTACGAGCAGTACTTC.

This clone turned up a few times. The J gene is TRBJ1-1, the V gene TRBV30; D is unresolved. This CDR3 is 11 amino acids long. V was pared by 5 bases and J by 3 bases, with 7 bases between. CDR1 is GTSNPN, CDR2 SVGIG, per germline (reference sequence). In DNA form, the CDR3 reads TGTGCCTGGGAGCTGGACACTGAAGCTTTCTTT. Its translation: CAWELDTEAFF. Complete variable domain (other parts from reference TRBV30 and TRBJ1-1): SQTIHQWPATLVQPVGSPLSLECTVEGTSNPNLYWYRQAAGRGLQLLFYSVGIGQISSEVPQNLSASRPQDRQFILSSKKLLLSDSGFYLCAWELDTEAFFGQGTRLTVV.

V gene TRBV19 combines with J gene TRBJ2-1; 14 bases fit TRBD2. J was trimmed by 6 bases and V by 4 bases; bases with no gene match: 14. CDR3 length equals 19 residues. The germline gives CDR1 LNHDA, CDR2 SQIVND (reference sequence). The CDR3 loop is CASSTRLAGGPSRANEQFF. The CDR3 coding sequence is TGTGCCAGTAGTACCCGACTAGCGGGAGGGCCCTCCCGAGCCAATGAGCAGTTCTTC.

The chain combines TRBV7-6 with TRBJ2-2; a weak D match, TRBD2 (5 bases). This CDR3 has 17 amino acids. Trimming took off 5 bases at V and 3 bases at J, with 19 bases between the two ends. CDR1 and CDR2 from the germline V gene are SGHVS and FNYEAQ. As DNA, the CDR3 is TGTGCCAGCAGCCCCCTCTATGGAGGAGCAGACACCGGGGAGCTGTTTTTT. Its protein product is CASSPLYGGADTGELFF.

This clone was seen a single time. V usage is TRBV2 and J usage is TRBJ2-1; no clear D. The V end lost 4 bases, the J end lost 0 bases, and 7 bases lay between the germline ends. The length of the CDR3 is 14 residues. CDR1 SNHLY and CDR2 FYNNEI come from the germline V gene. In DNA form, the CDR3 reads TGTGCCAGCAGTGGCGGAAACTCCTACAATGAGCAGTTCTTC. This encodes CASSGGNSYNEQFF.

This clone is a singleton in its sample. The rearrangement links TRBV30 to TRBJ2-2; D is unclear. With 1 base removed from V and 3 bases from J, the gap between germline ends came to 9 bases. The CDR3 spans 14 residues. CDR1 is GTSNPN, CDR2 SVGIG, per germline (reference sequence). Written as DNA, the CDR3 is TGTGCCTGGAGTGCAATAGTGGACACCGGGGAGCTGTTTTTT. Protein product: CAWSAIVDTGELFF.